This TCR beta chain derives from a study of shared T cell receptors in the human thymus. Data came from immunoSEQ multiplex PCR; TCRdb stores just in-frame clones and leaves some out. Here the sample spans about 660,000 clones, approximately 90% being singletons. This CDR3 has 18 residues. The germline V gene encodes CDR1 LNHDA and CDR2 SQIVND (reference sequence). Trimming cost V 3 bases and J 1 base, with 18 bases left between them. These records were also assigned to another study, of human thymus T cells. That work states: Serving as donors were healthy Finnish infants, each of whom was having open corrective surgery for congenital heart defects. The source of the thymus tissue was resections taken during corrective heart surgery. Thymic as well as blood repertoires seemed to favor certain V and J genes unevenly. Related research found strongly overlapping thymic repertoires in unrelated individuals.

This rearrangement joins TRBV19 to TRBJ2-2; a possible D gene is TRBD2 (5 bases). This sequence was found in a boy in the first two years of life with a congenital heart defect. The specimen sequenced was thymocytes. CDR3 loop: CASSISPGPGRNTGELFF. The DNA for the CDR3 is TGTGCCAGTAGTATTAGCCCCGGTCCGGGGAGGAACACCGGGGAGCTGTTTTTT.